This passage covers 21 T cell receptor beta chains from one sample sequenced in a study of shared clonotypes between healthy human individuals. Using immunoSEQ multiplex PCR, the repertoire was profiled, and TCRdb retains in-frame clones only, with some absent. The sample has roughly 1,500,000 clones, approximately 98.5% seen once. Source material: naive CD4+ T cells sorted from blood. Subset defined: CD45RA+ positively selected. Source of these receptors: a man aged 30-40 years in good health.

With regard to this clone: Other nucleotide sequences from this sample produce the same CDR3. The rearrangement uses TRBV9 and TRBJ2-3; a weak D match, TRBD2 (6 bases). V was shortened by 0 bases and J by 2 bases, with 7 bases between the two germline ends. The V gene's germline CDR1 is SGDLS and CDR2 YYNGEE. This CDR3 has 14 residues. CDR3 sequence reads: CASSVASVTDTQYF. The CDR3 nucleotides are TGTGCCAGCAGCGTAGCTAGCGTCACAGATACGCAGTATTTT.

The J gene is TRBJ1-1, the V gene TRBV5-6, with D uncertain. Germline V gene sequence: CDR1 SGHDT, CDR2 YYEEEE. V was shortened by 0 bases and J by 7 bases, with 10 bases between the two germline ends. This CDR3 has 13 residues. CDR3 DNA sequence: TGTGCCAGCAGCTTGGCCGAACCGGTTGAAGCTTTCTTT. This sequence encodes CASSLAEPVEAFF.

This chain joins TRBV10-3 and TRBJ2-7, with TRBD1 matching over 10 bases. With 2 bases clipped from V and 5 bases from J, the junction kept 6 bases outside the gene matches. Germline values: CDR1 ENHRY, CDR2 SYGVKD. The CDR3 totals 15 residues. DNA of the CDR3: TGTGCCATCAGTGAGGGACAGGGGGTAGGGAACGAGCAGTACTTC. Protein sequence: CAISEGQGVGNEQYF.

Here the CDR3 reads CASSEWVLTTQSYEQYF. For the CDR3, the DNA is TGCGCCAGCAGTGAGTGGGTTTTAACCACCCAATCGTACGAGCAGTACTTC. The chain uses TRBV10-1 and TRBJ2-7; no clear D gene. V lost 1 base and J 4 bases, leaving 20 bases between the germline ends. There are 17 residues in the CDR3. CDR1 and CDR2 (germline): WNHNN, SYGVQD (reference sequence).

The rearrangement uses TRBV27 and TRBJ1-4; possibly TRBD1 for D (6 bases). The CDR3 is 18 residues long. V was shortened by 2 bases and J by 0 bases, with 16 bases between the two germline ends. Germline-derived CDR1 and CDR2 are MNHEY and SMNVEV (reference sequence). The CDR3 sequence is CASSLGWGRGSTNEKLFF. DNA of the CDR3: TGTGCCAGCAGTTTAGGTTGGGGCAGGGGATCAACTAATGAAAAACTGTTTTTT.

V is TRBV21-1 and J is TRBJ2-3; the table's D gene call, TRBD2, was not cross checked with the DNA. TRBV21-1 constitutes a pseudogene. This CDR3 is 19 amino acids long. CDR3 sequence: CASSKGSGWIYTSTDTQYF. The CDR3 region has the DNA TGTGCCAGCAGCAAAGGTTCGGGGTGGATTTACACTAGCACAGATACGCAGTATTTT.

The V call is TRBV29-1, the J call TRBJ2-3; TRBD1 matches 7 bases. V shed 4 bases and J 4 bases; nucleotides not matched to a gene: 5. Germline V gives CDR1 SQVTM, CDR2 ANQGSEA. The CDR3 loop spans 13 amino acids. In DNA, the CDR3 is TGCAGCGTTGTAGCAGGGGGTTCAGATACGCAGTATTTT. Its translation is CSVVAGGSDTQYF.

This chain's CDR3 is CASSQSLIPTVSGNTIYF. The DNA for the CDR3 is TGCGCCAGCAGCCAAAGCCTAATCCCAACCGTCTCTGGAAACACCATATATTTT. This chain uses TRBV4-1 with TRBJ1-3; no reliable D call. This CDR3 contains 18 residues. Germline V lookup: CDR1 MGHRA, CDR2 YSYEKL. V lost 2 bases to trimming and J lost 0 bases, with 17 bases between them.

V and J are TRBV4-1 and TRBJ2-3; no reliable D call. Germline V gene data show CDR1 as MGHRA and CDR2 as YSYEKL. Trimming pared 0 bases from V and 5 bases from J, leaving 6 bases between. This CDR3 comprises 13 residues. In nucleotides, the CDR3 is TGCGCCAGCAGCCAAGAAACACTAGATACGCAGTATTTT. Its translation: CASSQETLDTQYF.

This clone was recorded only once. This sequence joins TRBV5-4 and TRBJ2-3; D not resolved. Germline V gene sequence: CDR1 SGHNT, CDR2 YYREEE (reference sequence). V lost 2 bases, J lost 1 base, and 5 bases lay in between. This CDR3 spans 13 amino acids. The DNA of the CDR3 is TGTGCCAGCAGCTTCCTCCGCACAGATACGCAGTATTTT. Amino acids: CASSFLRTDTQYF.

The rearrangement uses TRBV6-5 and TRBJ2-7, with D tentatively TRBD1 or TRBD2 (5 bases each). The CDR3 consists of 14 residues. V was cut by 6 bases and J by 0 bases, with 12 bases left in between. Germline CDR1 and CDR2: MNHEY and SVGAGI. CDR3 coding DNA: TGTGCCAGCAGGTTGGGACCCAGCTCCTACGAGCAGTACTTC. Its protein product is CASRLGPSSYEQYF.

This clone occurred once. J is TRBJ2-3 and V is TRBV27, with TRBD2 matching 11 bases. This CDR3 comprises 16 residues. Germline CDR1 and CDR2: MNHEY and SMNVEV (reference sequence). V was pared by 2 bases and J by 6 bases, with 7 bases of the junction left unmatched. The CDR3 DNA reads as TGTGCCAGCAGTTTAATGATAGCGGGAGGGTTGGATACGCAGTATTTT. The encoded protein is CASSLMIAGGLDTQYF.

This sequence joins TRBV6-5 and TRBJ2-1; the D gene is possibly TRBD2 (6 bases). Per the germline V gene, CDR1 is MNHEY and CDR2 is SVGAGI. V was clipped by 5 bases and J by 6 bases, with 17 bases between them. The CDR3 runs 15 residues. The CDR3 protein is CASSPQAGDINEQFF. CDR3 DNA sequence: TGTGCCAGCAGTCCACAAGCGGGCGACATCAATGAGCAGTTCTTC.

This chain joins TRBV10-3 and TRBJ2-2, with D unresolved. V shed 3 bases and J shed 1 base, with 6 bases lying between them. The germline CDR1 and CDR2 sequences are ENHRY and SYGVKD. The CDR3 consists of 14 residues. The CDR3 protein is CAISEFVNTGELFF. DNA for the CDR3: TGTGCCATCAGTGAATTTGTGAACACCGGGGAGCTGTTTTTT.

The chain couples TRBV27 to TRBJ1-2; 9 bases are a match to TRBD1. This CDR3 is 16 amino acids long. V lost 3 bases and J lost 4; bases outside the gene matches: 9. Germline V CDR1 and CDR2: MNHEY, SMNVEV (reference sequence). The CDR3: CASSFRGTGSSYGYTF. The CDR3, as DNA: TGTGCCAGCAGTTTCCGTGGGACAGGGTCTAGCTATGGCTACACCTTC.

V and J are TRBV9 and TRBJ1-2; no clear D gene. Trimming pared 4 bases from V and 7 bases from J, leaving 11 bases between. Germline V gives CDR1 SGDLS, CDR2 YYNGEE. The CDR3 runs to 12 residues. The CDR3 coding sequence is TGTGCCAGCAGCCCGGGGTATTTTGGCTACACCTTC. It specifies CASSPGYFGYTF.

CDR3 bases: TGTGCCACCAGCATAGGACAGGCACAAGAGACCCAGTACTTC. It yields the protein CATSIGQAQETQYF. The J gene is TRBJ2-5, the V gene TRBV15; 7 bases agree with TRBD1. V shed 4 bases, J shed 2 bases, and the junction held 4 bases outside the gene matches. The CDR3 is made up of 14 amino acids. Germline-derived CDR1 and CDR2 are LNHNV and YYDKDF (reference sequence).

The rearrangement joins TRBV29-1 to TRBJ2-3; D may match TRBD1 or TRBD2 (6 bases each). The CDR3 totals 15 residues. The V gene lost 5 bases and the J gene lost 5 bases, with 20 bases spanning the gap. Germline V lookup: CDR1 SQVTM, CDR2 ANQGSEA. The CDR3, as DNA: TGCAGCGTTCGGGAGACAGGCGTTATTAGAGATACGCAGTATTTT. Protein: CSVRETGVIRDTQYF.

The gene calls are TRBV5-1 and TRBJ2-7; 7 nucleotides align to TRBD1. The length of the CDR3 is 15 residues. The ends lost 3 bases at V and 0 bases at J; junction bases unmatched: 6. Germline V gene data show CDR1 as SGHRS and CDR2 as YFSETQ. CDR3 in DNA: TGCGCCAGCAGCTACAGGGGTCCTAGCTCCTACGAGCAGTACTTC. It translates to CASSYRGPSSYEQYF. Using reference TRBV5-1 and TRBJ2-7 for the parts outside the CDR3, the full variable domain is KAGVTQTPRYLIKTRGQQVTLSCSPISGHRSVSWYQQTPGQGLQFLFEYFSETQRNKGNFPGRFSGRQFSNSRSEMNVSTLELGDSALYLCASSYRGPSSYEQYFGPGTRLTVT.

The V gene is TRBV4-1, the J gene TRBJ2-6; D gene ambiguous. CDR3 length: 14 residues. Germline V gene sequence: CDR1 MGHRA, CDR2 YSYEKL. Trimming pared 6 bases from V and 1 base from J, leaving 7 bases between. CDR3 amino acids: CASSRLSGANVLTF. DNA of the CDR3: TGCGCCAGCAGTCGTTTATCTGGGGCCAACGTCCTGACTTTC.

This chain connects TRBV10-2 to TRBJ2-1, with a possible D match to TRBD2 (7 bases). This CDR3 contains 16 residues. V was shortened by 8 bases and J by 5 bases, with 22 bases between the two germline ends. Germline CDR1 WSHSY, CDR2 SAAADI. The CDR3 DNA reads as TGCGCCAGCGATCGAGATGGGGGCGGGAGTGACAATGAGCAGTTCTTC. Protein product: CASDRDGGGSDNEQFF.